The next 24 T cell receptor beta chains were all read from a single sample in a study of beta chain features in type 1 diabetes (dated by TCRdb to the late 2010s). The library was prepared using the immunoSEQ multiplex PCR assay. The High Capacity cDNA Reverse Transcription Kit was used to reverse transcribe all of the isolated RNA, meaning that expressed TCRB transcripts were what got sequenced. Imported from immuneACCESS, the table was reduced by TCRdb to in-frame sequences with V and J called. These copies leave out some clones; in studies compared against another copy, an unresolved V gene accounts for under half, and the cause of the remainder is not known. The sample data list hundreds of thousands of clones, and around an eighth of these were observed just once. The ten largest account for about 0.03% of the sample. Sequenced: naive CD4+ T cells from blood. Interpreted using the paper, the cell subset or site label stands for: true naive CD4+ T cells. Every receptor here comes from a middle-aged woman in good health.

In this sample, this clone turned up a few times. CDR3 protein: CASSYSSGTGTHGYTF. The CDR3 DNA sequence: TGTGCCAGCAGTTACTCGAGCGGGACAGGAACTCATGGCTACACCTTC. V usage is TRBV6-5 and J usage is TRBJ1-2; 8 bases fit TRBD1. CDR1 MNHEY and CDR2 SVGAGI come from the germline V gene. The CDR3 sequence is 16 residues long. Germline trimming cut 0 bases from V and 6 bases from J; bases unmatched to any gene: 9.

The V gene is TRBV5-4, the J gene TRBJ1-2; D may be TRBD1 (6 bases). Trimming pared 2 bases from V and 10 bases from J, leaving 18 bases between. Germline V gives CDR1 SGHNT, CDR2 YYREEE (reference sequence). This CDR3 has 14 residues. Written as DNA, the CDR3 is TGTGCCAGCAGCTTAAAAGGGGGTTGGTTGATCTACACCTTC. Translating gives CASSLKGGWLIYTF.

This sequence joins TRBV4-1 and TRBJ1-1; D is perhaps TRBD1 (6 bases). With 3 bases removed from V and 0 bases from J, the gap between germline ends came to 11 bases. The CDR3 totals 15 residues. Per germline, CDR1 MGHRA and CDR2 YSYEKL. CDR3 nucleotide sequence: TGCGCCAGCAGCCACTCGGGACATCTGAACACTGAAGCTTTCTTT. Translated: CASSHSGHLNTEAFF.

This chain uses TRBV6-5 with TRBJ1-4; D call uncertain. The V end lost 0 bases, the J end lost 8 bases, and 7 bases lay between the germline ends. Germline CDR1 reads MNHEY; CDR2 reads SVGAGI. This CDR3 has 13 residues. The CDR3 DNA reads as TGTGCCAGCAGTTACTCGGTCAGGGAAAAACTGTTTTTT. This sequence encodes CASSYSVREKLFF.

The chain recombines TRBV4-2 with TRBJ1-5; 9 bases match TRBD1. J lost 7 bases, V lost 1 base, and 14 bases had no gene match. The CDR3 length is 18 residues. Germline loops: CDR1 LGHNA, CDR2 YNFKEQ. The chain's CDR3 is CASSQVLHTGGAPQPQHF. The CDR3 DNA sequence: TGTGCCAGCAGCCAAGTCCTGCATACAGGGGGCGCGCCCCAGCCCCAGCATTTT.

The chain uses TRBV19 and TRBJ2-7; tentatively, D is TRBD1 (6 bases). Germline CDR1 LNHDA, CDR2 SQIVND (reference sequence). The CDR3 length is 16 residues. The ends were cut back, 0 bases at V and 6 bases at J, with 18 bases in the middle. CDR3 sequence: CASSIDSRAGVGEQYF. CDR3 in DNA: TGTGCCAGTAGTATAGATAGTAGGGCAGGGGTCGGCGAGCAGTACTTC.

This clone was counted only a few times. This sequence joins TRBV7-2 and TRBJ2-3; D is ambiguous. The CDR3 is 12 amino acids. Trimming shortened V by 3 bases and J by 3 bases, and 4 bases separated the two germline ends. Germline values: CDR1 SGHTA, CDR2 FQGNSA. The CDR3 here is CASSFATDTQYF. As DNA, the CDR3 is TGTGCCAGCAGCTTTGCGACAGATACGCAGTATTTT. Drawing the rest from reference TRBV7-2 and TRBJ2-3, the complete variable domain is GAGVSQSPSNKVTEKGKDVELRCDPISGHTALYWYRQSLGQGLEFLIYFQGNSAPDKSGLPSDRFSAERTGGSVSTLTIQRTQQEDSAVYLCASSFATDTQYFGPGTRLTVL.

The chain combines TRBV19 with TRBJ1-2; D is unclear. In germline, CDR1 is LNHDA, CDR2 SQIVND (reference sequence). Trimming removed 1 base at V and 4 bases at J, with 7 bases between. This CDR3 contains 13 residues. The CDR3 spells CASSIATVYGYTF. The CDR3 nucleotides read TGTGCCAGTAGTATAGCCACAGTCTATGGCTACACCTTC.

This clone has more than one count but fewer than ten. V gene TRBV19 combines with J gene TRBJ2-3; 9 bases fit TRBD2. Germline values: CDR1 LNHDA, CDR2 SQIVND (reference sequence). V shed 8 bases, J shed 0 bases, and the junction held 3 bases outside the gene matches. This CDR3 comprises 14 residues. The CDR3, as DNA: TGTGCCAGTCGGCGGGAGGGTAGCACAGATACGCAGTATTTT. Protein product: CASRREGSTDTQYF.

The chain joins TRBV5-4 to TRBJ1-4; TRBD1 aligns across 9 bases. Germline-derived CDR1 and CDR2 are SGHNT and YYREEE (reference sequence). Germline trimming cut 4 bases from V and 13 bases from J; bases unmatched to any gene: 5. This CDR3 region has 12 residues. The CDR3 is CASSPMTGGLFF. The CDR3 nucleotides are TGTGCCAGCAGCCCTATGACAGGGGGACTGTTTTTT.

The rearrangement links TRBV18 to TRBJ1-6, with a possible D match to TRBD1 (5 bases). Looked up from germline, CDR1 is KGHSH and CDR2 is LQKENI. This CDR3 comprises 13 residues. V was trimmed by 6 bases and J by 7 bases, leaving 10 bases between them. CDR3 sequence reads: CASSDSPNSPLHF. CDR3 DNA sequence: TGTGCCAGCTCCGACAGCCCAAATTCACCCCTCCACTTT.

There are a few counts of this clone. The V and J genes are TRBV7-9 and TRBJ1-4; a weak D match, TRBD1 (5 bases). Germline CDR1 is SEHNR and CDR2 is FQNEAQ (reference sequence). The V gene lost 1 base and the J gene lost 4 bases, with 10 bases spanning the gap. This CDR3 is 15 amino acids long. DNA of the CDR3: TGTGCCAGCAGCTTAGAAACAGGCCATAATGAAAAACTGTTTTTT. Its protein product is CASSLETGHNEKLFF. The full variable domain, completed using reference TRBV7-9 and TRBJ1-4, is DTGVSQNPRHKITKRGQNVTFRCDPISEHNRLYWYRQTLGQGPEFLTYFQNEAQLEKSRLLSDRFSAERPKGSFSTLEIQRTEQGDSAMYLCASSLETGHNEKLFFGSGTQLSVL.

V gene TRBV9 combines with J gene TRBJ2-7; unclear D gene. The V gene's germline CDR1 is SGDLS and CDR2 YYNGEE. Trimming removed 5 bases from V and 0 bases from J, with 12 bases in between. The CDR3 contains 14 residues. CDR3 nucleotides: TGTGCCAGCAGTGAACAGTCCCACTCCTACGAGCAGTACTTC. As protein: CASSEQSHSYEQYF.

The chain carries TRBV10-3 and TRBJ1-1; D might be TRBD1 (5 bases). Germline loops: CDR1 ENHRY, CDR2 SYGVKD. The CDR3 totals 16 residues. V lost 4 bases to trimming and J lost 3 bases, with 18 bases between them. The CDR3 nucleotides read TGTGCCATCAGTGGTTCCCAGGGACTGGCCCACACTGAAGCTTTCTTT. The encoded protein is CAISGSQGLAHTEAFF.

This clone showed up just a few times. The V gene is TRBV5-4, the J gene TRBJ1-1, with a possible D match to TRBD1 (5 bases). Per germline, CDR1 SGHNT and CDR2 YYREEE (reference sequence). The CDR3 sequence is 15 residues long. Trimming stripped 0 bases from V and 1 base from J, with 10 bases between. CDR3 region: CASSLEGPKNTEAFF. The CDR3 DNA reads TGTGCCAGCAGCTTGGAGGGGCCAAAGAACACTGAAGCTTTCTTT.

This clone turned up a few times. The chain combines TRBV5-1 with TRBJ1-1; tentatively, D is TRBD1 (5 bases). The V gene lost 4 bases and the J gene lost 3 bases, with 16 bases spanning the gap. This CDR3 region has 15 residues. CDR1 is SGHRS, CDR2 YFSETQ, per germline. CDR3 sequence (DNA): TGCGCCAGCAGCGCCATAACAGGTGTCTACACTGAAGCTTTCTTT. This gives the protein CASSAITGVYTEAFF.

This clone appeared a few times. V usage is TRBV19 and J usage is TRBJ2-1, with 9 bases lining up with TRBD2. The CDR3 is made up of 14 amino acids. V shed 4 bases, J shed 4 bases, and the junction held 2 bases outside the gene matches. Germline assignment: CDR1 LNHDA and CDR2 SQIVND (reference sequence). CDR3 nucleotide sequence: TGTGCCAGTAGTAGCGGGGGGGGATACAATGAGCAGTTCTTC. As protein: CASSSGGGYNEQFF.

This clone was recorded only once. The V call is TRBV9, the J call TRBJ2-3; D may be TRBD2 (6 bases). This CDR3 has 15 amino acids. Trimming removed 0 bases at V and 4 bases at J, with 12 bases between. CDR1 is SGDLS, CDR2 YYNGEE, per germline. This CDR3 reads CASSVVTSSSDTQYF. Written as DNA, the CDR3 is TGTGCCAGCAGCGTAGTAACTAGCTCGTCAGATACGCAGTATTTT.

The J gene is TRBJ1-5, the V gene TRBV15; 7 bases fit TRBD1. The CDR3 is 15 amino acids. Germline CDR1 reads LNHNV; CDR2 reads YYDKDF (reference sequence). The J segment lost 1 base and the V segment lost 6 bases, leaving 6 bases of the junction unmatched. CDR3 sequence (DNA): TGTGCCACCAGTCTAGAACAGGGGAGCAATCAGCCCCAGCATTTT. This encodes CATSLEQGSNQPQHF.

The rearrangement uses TRBV4-3 and TRBJ1-2; 8 positions agree with TRBD1. J gave up 7 bases and V 0 bases, and 7 bases lay outside the gene matches. Germline CDR1 and CDR2: LGHNA and YSLEER. The CDR3 loop spans 15 amino acids. CDR3: CASSQDPPGGGGYTF. For the CDR3, the DNA is TGCGCCAGCAGCCAAGATCCCCCAGGGGGCGGTGGCTACACCTTC.

This clone was picked up a small number of times. The CDR3 sequence: CAATGTGYNEQFF. The CDR3 DNA reads as TGTGCTGCGACCGGGACAGGGTACAATGAGCAGTTCTTC. The rearrangement uses TRBV19 and TRBJ2-1, with 9 positions matching TRBD1. The germline CDR1 and CDR2 sequences are LNHDA and SQIVND (reference sequence). The CDR3 has 13 residues.

The chain employs TRBV5-6 and TRBJ1-2, with D uncertain. Germline CDR1 is SGHDT and CDR2 is YYEEEE. This CDR3 is 15 amino acids long. Between the trimmed V and J ends, which lost 3 bases and 0 bases, there was a span of 12 bases. This CDR3 reads CASSWRAAPNYGYTF. The CDR3 region has the DNA TGTGCCAGCAGCTGGCGGGCAGCACCTAACTATGGCTACACCTTC.

This clone showed up just a few times. The CDR3 nucleotides are TGCGCCAGCAGCCAAGAAGACAGGGGCCAAGAGACCCAGTACTTC. Residues: CASSQEDRGQETQYF. The chain couples TRBV4-3 to TRBJ2-5, with TRBD1 matching 8 bases. This CDR3 is 15 amino acids long. Germline assignment: CDR1 LGHNA and CDR2 YSLEER. The junction had 1 base not matched to a gene; V was cut back by 0 bases and J by 1 base.

This clone came up a few times. The chain combines TRBV19 with TRBJ2-1; TRBD1 matches 8 bases. This CDR3 has 15 amino acids. J was trimmed by 0 bases and V by 7 bases; bases with no gene match: 5. Germline CDR1 reads LNHDA; CDR2 reads SQIVND (reference sequence). The CDR3: CASTGDRSSYNEQFF. The CDR3 coding sequence is TGTGCCAGTACTGGGGACAGGAGCTCCTACAATGAGCAGTTCTTC. The full variable domain, completed using reference TRBV19 and TRBJ2-1, is DGGITQSPKYLFRKEGQNVTLSCEQNLNHDAMYWYRQDPGQGLRLIYYSQIVNDFQKGDIAEGYSVSREKKESFPLTVTSAQKNPTAFYLCASTGDRSSYNEQFFGPGTRLTVL.